A single sample gave rise to the 30 T cell receptor beta chains below, sequenced in a study of blood T cell repertoires in COVID-19. This table comes from immunoSEQ multiplex PCR, and its TCRdb copy is limited to in-frame clones, with some not included. The data show about 170,000 clones, 84% seen once. The specimen was peripheral blood. Receptors originate from an elderly woman with COVID-19, enrolled during active disease.

The gene calls are TRBV27 and TRBJ2-7, with 8 bases matching TRBD1. The CDR3 loop spans 15 amino acids. Trimming took 3 bases from V and 2 from J; bases not matched to a gene: 6. The germline gives CDR1 MNHEY, CDR2 SMNVEV (reference sequence). The CDR3 nucleotides are TGTGCCAGCAGTTTGGGCCAGGGGGCCGCCTACGAGCAGTACTTC. Its translation is CASSLGQGAAYEQYF.

V gene TRBV27 combines with J gene TRBJ1-1; no clear D gene. The germline V gene has CDR1 MNHEY and CDR2 SMNVEV (reference sequence). The CDR3 spans 15 residues. With 0 bases removed from V and 1 base from J, the gap between germline ends came to 9 bases. CDR3 nucleotides: TGTGCCAGCAGTTTATCACATGAGGCGAACACTGAAGCTTTCTTT. It is translated as CASSLSHEANTEAFF.

The V call is TRBV5-1, the J call TRBJ2-7; 13 positions agree with TRBD2. J gave up 2 bases and V 4 bases, and 3 bases lay outside the gene matches. The germline gives CDR1 SGHRS, CDR2 YFSETQ. The CDR3 has 15 residues. This CDR3 reads CASSLTSGGTYEQYF. The CDR3 DNA reads TGCGCCAGCAGCCTGACTAGCGGGGGGACCTACGAGCAGTACTTC.

V is TRBV7-9 and J is TRBJ2-1; TRBD2 is a possible D gene (6 bases). The germline V and J ends were trimmed by 5 bases and 9 bases, with 11 bases remaining between them. CDR1 is SEHNR and CDR2 is FQNEAQ in the germline V gene (reference sequence). The length of the CDR3 is 12 residues. The DNA for the CDR3 is TGTGCCAGCAGCCTACTAGCCGGTGAGCAGTTCTTC. Amino acids: CASSLLAGEQFF.

The gene calls are TRBV6-5 and TRBJ1-6, with TRBD1 as a possible D gene (5 bases). Trimming removed 0 bases at V and 15 bases at J, with 15 bases between. Germline assignment: CDR1 MNHEY and CDR2 SVGAGI. The CDR3 totals 14 residues. This CDR3 reads CASSYSSGTTVLHF. In DNA, the CDR3 is TGTGCCAGCAGTTACTCCTCCGGGACTACAGTCCTCCACTTT.

The chain combines TRBV4-1 with TRBJ2-5; 11 nucleotides line up with TRBD2. Germline trimming cut 4 bases from V and 9 bases from J; bases unmatched to any gene: 16. Germline-derived CDR1 and CDR2 are MGHRA and YSYEKL. The CDR3 totals 17 residues. CDR3 nucleotide sequence: TGCGCCAGCAGCCGCCGGACTAGCGGGCGTGTTGGGGCGGCCCAGTACTTC. Translating gives CASSRRTSGRVGAAQYF.

This clone was counted a few times. The rearrangement links TRBV7-8 to TRBJ1-6, with 9 bases lining up with TRBD1. Germline V gene sequence: CDR1 SGHVS, CDR2 FQNEAQ. This CDR3 spans 16 amino acids. The ends lost 1 base at V and 7 bases at J; junction bases unmatched: 5. CDR3 amino acids: CASSLVTGGPNSPLHF. The DNA of the CDR3 is TGTGCCAGCAGCTTAGTTACAGGGGGCCCGAATTCACCCCTCCACTTT.

The count of this clone is one. This chain uses TRBV5-6 with TRBJ2-1; 13 positions match TRBD2. The length of the CDR3 is 15 residues. The V and J ends lost 3 bases and 6 bases, in that order; junction bases with no gene match: 3. CDR1 is SGHDT and CDR2 is YYEEEE in the germline V gene. The CDR3 region has the DNA TGTGCCAGCAGCTCCGGACTAGCGGGAGTCAATGAGCAGTTCTTC. Encoded protein: CASSSGLAGVNEQFF.

The chain is built from TRBV20-1 and TRBJ2-7; D is perhaps TRBD1 (6 bases). The CDR3 covers 14 residues. Looked up from germline, CDR1 is DFQATT and CDR2 is SNEGSKA (reference sequence). V was shortened by 3 bases and J by 0 bases, with 12 bases between the two germline ends. The CDR3 loop is CSASSRDTSYEQYF. In nucleotides, the CDR3 is TGCAGTGCTAGTTCCCGGGACACCTCCTACGAGCAGTACTTC.

J is TRBJ2-3 and V is TRBV6-5; D unclear. The CDR3 sequence is 13 residues long. Germline CDR1 reads MNHEY; CDR2 reads SVGAGI. V shed 2 bases and J shed 3 bases, with 6 bases lying between them. The CDR3: CASSYLETDTQYF. The CDR3 nucleotides read TGTGCCAGCAGTTACCTAGAAACAGATACGCAGTATTTT.

The CDR3 loop reads CASHAYRIQETQYF. CDR3 nucleotide sequence: TGTGCCAGTCATGCTTACAGGATCCAAGAGACCCAGTACTTC. The chain has TRBV2 and TRBJ2-5; tentative D call: TRBD1 (5 bases). CDR3 length equals 14 residues. Germline V gene lookup returns CDR1 SNHLY and CDR2 FYNNEI. Trimming removed 9 bases from V and 1 base from J, with 15 bases in between. Full variable domain (missing parts from reference TRBV2 and TRBJ2-5): EPEVTQTPSHQVTQMGQEVILRCVPISNHLYFYWYRQILGQKVEFLVSFYNNEISEKSEIFDDQFSVERPDGSNFTLKIRSTKLEDSAMYFCASHAYRIQETQYFGPGTRLLVL.

Only a few counts were recorded for this clone. The chain couples TRBV6-2 or TRBV6-3 to TRBJ1-2, with 9 nucleotides matching TRBD1. The CDR3 runs to 14 residues. CDR1 and CDR2 from the germline V gene are MNHEY and SVGEGT. The ends lost 6 bases at V and 7 bases at J; junction bases unmatched: 9. This chain's CDR3 is CASSLTGGSFGYTF. The CDR3, as DNA: TGTGCCAGCAGCCTGACAGGGGGTAGTTTTGGCTACACCTTC.

This chain joins TRBV10-3 and TRBJ1-5; 12 positions agree with TRBD1. There are 15 residues in the CDR3. The germline gives CDR1 ENHRY, CDR2 SYGVKD. J gave up 6 bases and V 2 bases, and 2 bases lay outside the gene matches. CDR3 in amino acids: CAISEGTGGGQPQHF. CDR3 nucleotide sequence: TGTGCCATCAGTGAGGGGACAGGGGGCGGTCAGCCCCAGCATTTT.

The rearrangement links TRBV18 to TRBJ2-4; D is uncertain. Germline V gene data show CDR1 as KGHSH and CDR2 as LQKENI. V dropped 3 bases and J dropped 9 bases, with 15 bases sitting between them. The CDR3 has 14 residues. The CDR3, as DNA: TGTGCCAGCTCACCTACCCCGGGTACAAGCATTCAGTACTTC. Translation: CASSPTPGTSIQYF. Drawing the rest from reference TRBV18 and TRBJ2-4, the complete variable domain is NAGVMQNPRHLVRRRGQEARLRCSPMKGHSHVYWYRQLPEEGLKFMVYLQKENIIDESGMPKERFSAEFPKEGPSILRIQQVVRGDSAAYFCASSPTPGTSIQYFGAGTRLSVL.

This clone has more than one count but fewer than ten. This chain uses TRBV2 with TRBJ2-7; D is undetermined. Germline V CDR1 and CDR2: SNHLY, FYNNEI. CDR3 length: 12 amino acids. V was trimmed by 8 bases and J by 1 base, leaving 9 bases between them. The CDR3 DNA is TGTGCCAGCTCCGCCCAGTCCTACGAGCAGTACTTC. As protein: CASSAQSYEQYF.

The chain employs TRBV2 and TRBJ1-2; TRBD1 matches 8 bases. CDR3 size: 14 residues. Looked up from germline, CDR1 is SNHLY and CDR2 is FYNNEI. The V gene end was trimmed by 4 bases and the J gene end by 3 bases; junction bases not matched to a gene: 4. The CDR3 nucleotides are TGTGCCAGCAGTGCTCAGGGGGCACACTATGGCTACACCTTC. It yields the protein CASSAQGAHYGYTF.

This chain uses TRBV27 with TRBJ1-5; a weak D match, TRBD1 (5 bases). V lost 2 bases, J lost 7 bases, and 12 bases lay in between. Germline CDR1 MNHEY, CDR2 SMNVEV (reference sequence). The CDR3 is 14 residues long. The CDR3 DNA follows: TGTGCCAGCAGTTTAGCGGGACCCGGCCAGCCCCAGCATTTT. Translation gives CASSLAGPGQPQHF.

CDR3: CASSIFAGGFGLAGVLGVDIQYF. Here the CDR3 DNA reads TGTGCCAGTAGTATATTCGCCGGGGGCTTTGGACTAGCGGGAGTCCTCGGGGTGGACATTCAGTACTTC. The chain combines TRBV19 with TRBJ2-4; 13 nucleotides agree with TRBD2. Trimming at V came to 2 bases and at J to 8 bases, leaving 27 bases not matched to a gene. Germline V gene data show CDR1 as LNHDA and CDR2 as SQIVND (reference sequence). The CDR3 covers 23 residues.

The chain is built from TRBV5-3 and TRBJ2-7, with 8 bases fitting TRBD2. TRBV5-3 is labeled an ORF, and its function is uncertain. Germline trimming cut 4 bases from V and 4 bases from J; bases unmatched to any gene: 16. The CDR3 runs to 17 residues. CDR3 in DNA: TGTGCCAGAAGCCGCCCGCACAGCGGGAGTATTGCGTACGAGCAGTACTTC. Protein sequence: CARSRPHSGSIAYEQYF.

This chain connects TRBV5-5 to TRBJ1-1; TRBD1 matches at 9 bases. The germline CDR1 and CDR2 sequences are SGHKS and YYEKEE (reference sequence). The V gene end was trimmed by 1 base and the J gene end by 3 bases; junction bases not matched to a gene: 1. The CDR3 is 14 residues long. In nucleotides, the CDR3 is TGTGCCAGCAGCTTGTGGGACAGGGACACTGAAGCTTTCTTT. It encodes CASSLWDRDTEAFF.

The rearrangement uses TRBV7-2 and TRBJ1-6; D gene uncertain. V lost 5 bases and J 4 bases, leaving 6 bases between the germline ends. CDR1 and CDR2 (germline): SGHTA, FQGNSA. The CDR3 totals 13 residues. Here the CDR3 DNA reads TGTGCCAGCAGCCGGGATTATAATTCACCCCTCCACTTT. Translated, it gives CASSRDYNSPLHF.

This rearrangement joins TRBV5-1 to TRBJ2-3; the D gene is possibly TRBD2 (6 bases). The CDR3 extends over 15 amino acids. V was cut by 0 bases and J by 6 bases, with 14 bases left in between. Germline V CDR1 and CDR2: SGHRS, YFSETQ. The CDR3 DNA sequence: TGCGCCAGCAGCTTGGTTAGCGGAGCAGGGGATACGCAGTATTTT. Protein product: CASSLVSGAGDTQYF. The entire variable domain, with the rest obtained from reference TRBV5-1 and TRBJ2-3, is as follows: KAGVTQTPRYLIKTRGQQVTLSCSPISGHRSVSWYQQTPGQGLQFLFEYFSETQRNKGNFPGRFSGRQFSNSRSEMNVSTLELGDSALYLCASSLVSGAGDTQYFGPGTRLTVL.

V gene TRBV19 combines with J gene TRBJ2-2; no clear D. Trimming took off 7 bases at V and 8 bases at J, with 11 bases between the two ends. This CDR3 is 12 amino acids long. CDR1 is LNHDA, CDR2 SQIVND, per germline (reference sequence). This CDR3 reads CASNTLSGELFF. CDR3 bases: TGTGCCAGTAATACTCTTTCGGGGGAGCTGTTTTTT. Full variable domain (rest looked up from reference TRBV19 and TRBJ2-2): DGGITQSPKYLFRKEGQNVTLSCEQNLNHDAMYWYRQDPGQGLRLIYYSQIVNDFQKGDIAEGYSVSREKKESFPLTVTSAQKNPTAFYLCASNTLSGELFFGEGSRLTVL.

The chain employs TRBV4-1 and TRBJ2-4; 8 bases agree with TRBD2. The length of the CDR3 is 17 residues. CDR1 and CDR2 from the germline V gene are MGHRA and YSYEKL. The V and J ends lost 1 base and 5 bases, in that order; junction bases with no gene match: 10. In DNA form, the CDR3 reads TGCGCCAGCAGCCAAGCCCCTTCCGGGGGGGCCCAAAACATTCAGTACTTC. The encoded protein is CASSQAPSGGAQNIQYF.

This clone occurred a few times. The chain has TRBV11-2 and TRBJ2-7, with D unresolved. Trimming shortened V by 2 bases and J by 3 bases, and 2 bases separated the two germline ends. The CDR3 covers 11 residues. The germline gives CDR1 SGHAT, CDR2 FQNNGV. In DNA form, the CDR3 reads TGTGCCAGCAGCTTACACTACGAGCAGTACTTC. Protein: CASSLHYEQYF.

The J gene is TRBJ1-4, the V gene TRBV29-1; 12 bases fit TRBD1. CDR3 length equals 14 residues. CDR1 SQVTM and CDR2 ANQGSEA come from the germline V gene. J was trimmed by 8 bases and V by 4 bases; bases with no gene match: 5. CDR3 nucleotides: TGCAGCGTTGCTTCCGGGACAGGGGGCGAAAAACTGTTTTTT. Translating it yields CSVASGTGGEKLFF.

This chain joins TRBV28 and TRBJ1-2, with D possibly being TRBD1 (6 bases). Trimming cost V 4 bases and J 0 bases, with 21 bases left between them. This CDR3 region has 18 residues. The germline CDR1 and CDR2 sequences are MDHEN and SYDVKM. Here the CDR3 reads CASSSPSDGQRANYGYTF. In DNA, the CDR3 is TGTGCCAGCAGTTCCCCCTCTGATGGACAGAGAGCTAACTATGGCTACACCTTC.

The DNA of the CDR3 is TGTGCCAGCAGCTTACCAAAGGTGGCTGCGGACACCATATATTTT. Its protein is CASSLPKVAADTIYF. The J gene is TRBJ1-3, the V gene TRBV7-9; D is unresolved. The V end was cut by 2 bases, the J end by 8 bases, with 16 bases between. Looked up from germline, CDR1 is SEHNR and CDR2 is FQNEAQ (reference sequence). The CDR3 runs 15 residues. Full variable domain (outside the CDR3, taken from reference TRBV7-9 and TRBJ1-3): DTGVSQNPRHKITKRGQNVTFRCDPISEHNRLYWYRQTLGQGPEFLTYFQNEAQLEKSRLLSDRFSAERPKGSFSTLEIQRTEQGDSAMYLCASSLPKVAADTIYFGEGSWLTVV.

This sequence joins TRBV10-3 and TRBJ2-5; TRBD2 aligns across 9 bases. Germline V CDR1 and CDR2: ENHRY, SYGVKD. Trimming removed 6 bases from V and 1 base from J; junction bases left unmatched: 6. The CDR3 consists of 15 residues. This chain's CDR3 is CAIRISGGLQETQYF. The CDR3 DNA reads as TGTGCCATCAGAATCAGCGGGGGGCTCCAAGAGACCCAGTACTTC.

This chain joins TRBV9 and TRBJ2-1, with 7 nucleotides matching TRBD2. V shed 0 bases, J shed 4 bases, and the junction held 7 bases outside the gene matches. CDR1 is SGDLS, CDR2 YYNGEE, per germline. The CDR3 is made up of 16 amino acids. CDR3 protein: CASSVVISGPYNEQFF. For the CDR3, the DNA is TGTGCCAGCAGCGTAGTTATTAGCGGGCCTTACAATGAGCAGTTCTTC.